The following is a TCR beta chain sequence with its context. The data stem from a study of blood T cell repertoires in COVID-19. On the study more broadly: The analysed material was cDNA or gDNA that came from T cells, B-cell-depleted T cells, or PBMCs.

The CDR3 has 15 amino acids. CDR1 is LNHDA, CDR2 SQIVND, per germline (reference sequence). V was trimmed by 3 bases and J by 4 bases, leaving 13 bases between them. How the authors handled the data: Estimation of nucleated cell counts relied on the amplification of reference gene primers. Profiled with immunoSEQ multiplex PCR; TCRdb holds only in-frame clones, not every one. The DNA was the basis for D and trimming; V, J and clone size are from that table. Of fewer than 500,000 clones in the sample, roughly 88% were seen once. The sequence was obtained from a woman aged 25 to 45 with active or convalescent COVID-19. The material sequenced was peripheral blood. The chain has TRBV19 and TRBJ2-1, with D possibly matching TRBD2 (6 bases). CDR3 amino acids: CASSILLADYNEQFF. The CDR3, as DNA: TGTGCCAGTAGTATCTTGTTAGCGGATTACAATGAGCAGTTCTTC.